This T cell receptor beta chain was recovered during a study of Ad26.COV2.S vaccination and SARS-CoV-2 variants. Assay used: immunoSEQ multiplex PCR; TCRdb lists only in-frame clones, some missing. The data hold over 400,000 clones, with 89% observed a single time. Specified treatment: around 19 received Ad26.COV2.S at low or high dose, single or two shots; five or six received placebo; per-sample allocation not given. Specimen acquisition occurred on day 63 following the initial vaccine or placebo injection. Material: peripheral blood, obtained in a trial of Ad26.COV2.S vaccine versus placebo. This clonotype was obtained from a person between 18 and 60 years old who received the Ad26.COV2.S COVID-19 vaccine or a placebo.

CDR3 residues: CASSSRPAGSYEQYF. CDR3 bases: TGTGCCAGCAGCTCCCGACCTGCGGGGTCCTACGAGCAGTACTTC. The gene calls are TRBV7-3 and TRBJ2-7, with a tentative D call TRBD2 (6 bases). Trimming removed 4 bases from V and 1 base from J, with 14 bases in between. Per the germline V gene, CDR1 is SGHTA and CDR2 is FQGTGA. The CDR3 consists of 15 residues.